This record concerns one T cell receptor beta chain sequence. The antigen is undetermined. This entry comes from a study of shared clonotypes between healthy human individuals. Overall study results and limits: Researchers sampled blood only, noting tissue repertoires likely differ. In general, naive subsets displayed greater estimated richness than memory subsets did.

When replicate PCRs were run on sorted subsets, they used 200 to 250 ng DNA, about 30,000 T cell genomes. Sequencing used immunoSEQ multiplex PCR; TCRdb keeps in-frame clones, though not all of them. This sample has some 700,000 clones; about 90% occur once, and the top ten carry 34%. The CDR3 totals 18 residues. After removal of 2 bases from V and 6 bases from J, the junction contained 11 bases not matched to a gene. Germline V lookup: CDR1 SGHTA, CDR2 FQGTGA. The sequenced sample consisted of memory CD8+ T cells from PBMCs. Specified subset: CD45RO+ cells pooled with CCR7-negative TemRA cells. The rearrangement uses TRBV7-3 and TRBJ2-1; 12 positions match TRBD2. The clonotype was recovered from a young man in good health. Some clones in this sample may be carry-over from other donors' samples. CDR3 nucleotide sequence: TGTGCCAGCAGCTTATGGGGCCCCCTAGCGGGAGGGGTCAATGAGCAGTTCTTC. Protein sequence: CASSLWGPLAGGVNEQFF.